This is a list of T cell receptor beta chains from one sample in a study of blood T cell repertoires in COVID-19. Here immunoSEQ multiplex PCR was the method, and the copy in TCRdb shows in-frame clones only, minus some. The data hold about 200,000 clones, with 65% to 90% observed a single time. The sequencing sample was made of PBMCs or T cells enriched from blood (not recorded which). These receptors were taken from a woman in her 40s with acute COVID-19. Each CDR3 is given with its conserved first and last residue. D genes are given only for firm matches.

cdr3_length | d_call | j_call | v_call | cdr3_nt | cdr3_aa
14 | . | TRBJ2-2 | TRBV28 | TGTGCCAGCAGTTTAAGGGACATCGCCCGGGAGCTGTTTTTT | CASSLRDIARELFF
15 | . | TRBJ2-5 | TRBV19 | TGTGCCAGTAGTATAGATTATACCCAGCAAGAGACCCAGTACTTC | CASSIDYTQQETQYF
17 | TRBD1 | TRBJ1-3 | TRBV3-1/TRBV3-2 | TGTGCCAGCAGCCAGGCCGGGACAGGACTTCGCGGAAACACCATATATTTT | CASSQAGTGLRGNTIYF
14 | . | TRBJ2-7 | TRBV15 | TGTGCCACCAGCAGAGATCCAGGGGCCTACGAGCAGTACTTC | CATSRDPGAYEQYF
15 | TRBD1 | TRBJ1-5 | TRBV7-2 | TGTGCCAGCAGCTTACAGGGGGCGAGCAATCAGCCCCAGCATTTT | CASSLQGASNQPQHF
17 | TRBD1 | TRBJ1-1 | TRBV3-1/TRBV3-2 | TGTGCCAGCAGCCCCCAGGGACAGGGGGCGGCCGGTATGGAAGCTTTCTTT | CASSPQGQGAAGMEAFF
15 | TRBD1 | TRBJ2-1 | TRBV11-3 | TGTGCCAGCAGCTTAGCTGAGGGACAGTACAATGAGCAGTTCTTC | CASSLAEGQYNEQFF
15 | . | TRBJ1-1 | TRBV3-1/TRBV3-2 | TGTGCCAGCAGCCAAGGCGGCGGTGTGAGCTCTGAAGCTTTCTTT | CASSQGGGVSSEAFF
17 | TRBD2 | TRBJ2-1 | TRBV9 | TGTGCCAGCAGCGTCAGTCGTCGGACTAGCGTAGAGGATGAGCAGTTCTTC | CASSVSRRTSVEDEQFF
13 | . | TRBJ1-4 | TRBV19 | TGTGCCAGTAGTATAGATCGGGGGGAAAAACTGTTTTTT | CASSIDRGEKLFF
12 | TRBD1 | TRBJ2-5 | TRBV6-5 | TGTGCCAGCTGGACAGGACGGGAGACCCAGTACTTC | CASWTGRETQYF
16 | TRBD2 | TRBJ2-2 | TRBV11-2 | TGTGCCAGCAGCTTAGCGGGTATCGGGAGGGTCCGGGAGCTGTTTTTT | CASSLAGIGRVRELFF
15 | . | TRBJ1-1 | TRBV7-9 | TGTGCCAGCAGCTTAGGCCGACACCTGAACACTGAAGCTTTCTTT | CASSLGRHLNTEAFF
16 | TRBD1 | TRBJ1-5 | TRBV2 | TGTGCCAGCAGGGGGGACAGTACGTCAAGGAATCAGCCCCAGCATTTT | CASRGDSTSRNQPQHF
14 | . | TRBJ2-1 | TRBV18 | TGTGCCAGCTCACCACCGAAGAGTCGAGATGAGCAGTTCTTC | CASSPPKSRDEQFF